The subject of this entry is one T cell receptor beta chain. The data stem from a study of blood T cell repertoires in COVID-19. The V end was cut by 4 bases, the J end by 5 bases, with 8 bases between. CDR1 MNHEY and CDR2 SVGAGI come from the germline V gene. The CDR3 has 13 amino acids. Measured with immunoSEQ multiplex PCR; TCRdb has only the in-frame clones, and not every one. The sample holds 150,000 to 200,000 clones; more than 75% are singletons and the top ten take 4.5% to 7.5%. The clonotype was recovered from a man aged 35 to 55 who had recovered from COVID-19. Specimen: PBMCs or T cells enriched from blood (not recorded which). This rearrangement joins TRBV6-5 to TRBJ2-2, with D possibly TRBD1 on 5 matching bases. DNA of the CDR3: TGTGCCAGCAGTTCAGGGAAGACCGGGGAGCTGTTTTTT. It codes for CASSSGKTGELFF.